These 32 T cell receptor beta chains came from one sample sequenced in a study of cytotoxic CD8 clonotypes in ibrutinib-treated CLL. Generated by immunoSEQ multiplex PCR, the TCRdb table keeps only in-frame clones and is missing some. The sample records 200,000 or so clones, 65% to 80% being singletons. This material consisted of PBMCs, taken after 12 months of ibrutinib treatment. The receptors originated from a human donor with chronic lymphocytic leukemia.

The CDR3 here is CASSVDGRLATQNEQFF. Here the CDR3 DNA reads TGTGCCAGCAGCGTCGACGGAAGACTAGCGACCCAGAATGAGCAGTTCTTC. The chain combines TRBV9 with TRBJ2-1; 8 nucleotides match TRBD2. V lost 2 bases and J lost 7; bases outside the gene matches: 14. The CDR3 length is 17 residues. Germline V gene lookup returns CDR1 SGDLS and CDR2 YYNGEE.

V is TRBV7-8 and J is TRBJ2-7; TRBD2 matches 11 bases. Germline CDR1 and CDR2: SGHVS and FQNEAQ. The CDR3 extends over 14 amino acids. The V and J ends lost 1 base and 7 bases, in that order; junction bases with no gene match: 3. CDR3 nucleotide sequence: TGTGCCAGCAGCTTAGGAGGACTAGCGGGTGAGCAGTACTTC. Translation gives CASSLGGLAGEQYF.

The gene calls are TRBV5-6 and TRBJ2-5; a weak D match, TRBD2 (7 bases). Germline V lookup: CDR1 SGHDT, CDR2 YYEEEE. This CDR3 spans 17 amino acids. Trimming cost V 1 base and J 2 bases, with 18 bases left between them. The CDR3 coding sequence is TGTGCCAGCAGCTTGATCGGGGGGCGCAGAGTTCAAGAGACCCAGTACTTC. This gives the protein CASSLIGGRRVQETQYF.

The gene calls are TRBV5-4 and TRBJ1-1, with D perhaps matching TRBD1 (6 bases). The CDR3 is 14 amino acids. Germline CDR1 SGHNT, CDR2 YYREEE (reference sequence). V was cut by 4 bases and J by 0 bases, with 10 bases left in between. The CDR3 bases are TGTGCCAGCAGCCTGGACAGTATGAACACTGAAGCTTTCTTT. Protein: CASSLDSMNTEAFF.

The rearrangement links TRBV19 to TRBJ1-5; tentatively, D is TRBD1 (6 bases). V gave up 10 bases and J gave up 3 bases, with 13 bases separating them. The CDR3 loop spans 13 amino acids. Germline V gene lookup returns CDR1 LNHDA and CDR2 SQIVND (reference sequence). The CDR3 DNA reads as TGTGCCACCACAGGGACCCTCAATCAGCCCCAGCATTTT. This codes for CATTGTLNQPQHF.

The genes are TRBV6-5 and TRBJ1-1, with D possibly matching TRBD1 (6 bases). This CDR3 has 14 amino acids. Trimming stripped 7 bases from V and 3 bases from J, with 15 bases between. Germline V gene sequence: CDR1 MNHEY, CDR2 SVGAGI. As DNA, the CDR3 is TGTGCCAGCAATCGACAGGTGGGAGACACTGAAGCTTTCTTT. The encoded protein is CASNRQVGDTEAFF.

The V and J genes are TRBV7-2 and TRBJ2-7; D gene ambiguous. The V end lost 5 bases, the J end lost 0 bases, and 11 bases lay between the germline ends. Germline CDR1 is SGHTA and CDR2 is FQGNSA. The length of the CDR3 is 14 residues. The CDR3 spells CASSPQHGSYEQYF. The CDR3 region has the DNA TGTGCCAGCAGCCCCCAGCACGGCTCCTACGAGCAGTACTTC.

The chain combines TRBV5-1 with TRBJ1-1; D not resolved. The V end was cut by 0 bases, the J end by 1 base, with 10 bases between. This CDR3 is 15 amino acids long. Germline CDR1 SGHRS, CDR2 YFSETQ. The CDR3 DNA is TGCGCCAGCAGCTTGGTGGGTTCGTCGAACACTGAAGCTTTCTTT. It specifies CASSLVGSSNTEAFF.

V is TRBV29-1 and J is TRBJ2-1; weak D call: TRBD2 (6 bases). CDR3 length equals 18 residues. The ends were cut back, 1 base at V and 9 bases at J, with 28 bases in the middle. Germline V gene data show CDR1 as SQVTM and CDR2 as ANQGSEA. This CDR3 reads CSVEGVMGVTNRRGEQFF. The CDR3 DNA sequence: TGCAGCGTTGAAGGGGTCATGGGTGTGACCAACCGGCGGGGTGAGCAGTTCTTC.

This clone was seen more than once but under ten times. This chain uses TRBV7-5 with TRBJ1-5; the table's D gene call, TRBD1, was not cross checked with the DNA. TRBV7-5 is designated a pseudogene. The CDR3 is 17 amino acids. The CDR3 loop reads CVRSLVAGLGCCQPQHF. CDR3 nucleotide sequence: TGTGTCAGAAGCTTAGTGGCAGGGCTGGGCTGCTGTCAGCCCCAGCATTTT.

The chain has TRBV27 and TRBJ1-5, with unresolved D. The CDR3 is made up of 14 amino acids. Germline CDR1 and CDR2: MNHEY and SMNVEV (reference sequence). V dropped 5 bases and J dropped 0 bases, with 8 bases sitting between them. CDR3 protein: CASSLRFSNQPQHF. The CDR3 DNA reads TGTGCCAGCAGTCTCCGGTTTAGCAATCAGCCCCAGCATTTT.

CDR3 nucleotides: TGTGCCACCAGCAGAGGTGGACAGGGTAGAGAGCAGTACTTC. Amino acids: CATSRGGQGREQYF. The genes are TRBV15 and TRBJ2-7, with 8 bases identical to TRBD1. The CDR3 has 14 residues. V lost 1 base and J lost 7; bases outside the gene matches: 6. Germline CDR1 and CDR2: LNHNV and YYDKDF (reference sequence).

This chain links TRBV9 with TRBJ1-2; 7 bases map to TRBD1. Looked up from germline, CDR1 is SGDLS and CDR2 is YYNGEE. J gave up 3 bases and V 5 bases, and 13 bases lay outside the gene matches. CDR3 length equals 16 residues. In DNA form, the CDR3 reads TGTGCCAGCAGGGCGAGACAGGGAAGGGACGACTATGGCTACACCTTC. As protein: CASRARQGRDDYGYTF.

This chain links TRBV5-1 with TRBJ2-6; 8 nucleotides align to TRBD1. This CDR3 is 16 amino acids long. The V gene's germline CDR1 is SGHRS and CDR2 YFSETQ. V lost 5 bases to trimming and J lost 4 bases; unmatched junction nucleotides: 8. Here the CDR3 reads CASSSRQGSGANVLTF. DNA of the CDR3: TGCGCCAGCAGTTCCAGACAGGGGAGCGGGGCCAACGTCCTGACTTTC.

This clone came up once. The rearrangement links TRBV9 to TRBJ1-4, with 10 bases matching TRBD1. V was clipped by 3 bases and J by 10 bases; unmatched bases: 6. The CDR3 spans 14 residues. From germline, CDR1 is SGDLS and CDR2 YYNGEE. In DNA, the CDR3 is TGTGCCAGCAGCGAAGGACAGGGGGGAAGAAAACTGTTTTTT. Its translation: CASSEGQGGRKLFF.

The chain has TRBV18 and TRBJ1-1; D not resolved. V shed 1 base and J shed 0 bases, with 6 bases lying between them. This CDR3 has 14 amino acids. Germline CDR1 and CDR2: KGHSH and LQKENI. CDR3 DNA sequence: TGTGCCAGCTCACCACAGGGCATGAACACTGAAGCTTTCTTT. Its translation: CASSPQGMNTEAFF.

The chain links TRBV2 to TRBJ1-5, with D hard to call. V was shortened by 3 bases and J by 0 bases, with 12 bases between the two germline ends. Germline CDR1 reads SNHLY; CDR2 reads FYNNEI. The CDR3 consists of 16 residues. The CDR3: CASSDYRKYSNQPQHF. In nucleotides, the CDR3 is TGTGCCAGCAGTGATTACAGAAAATATAGCAATCAGCCCCAGCATTTT.

V usage is TRBV19 and J usage is TRBJ1-5; D remains unclear. V lost 2 bases and J 0 bases, leaving 11 bases between the germline ends. The CDR3 consists of 16 residues. The germline gives CDR1 LNHDA, CDR2 SQIVND (reference sequence). The CDR3 spells CASSITGKYSNQPQHF. The DNA of the CDR3 is TGTGCCAGTAGTATAACGGGGAAATATAGCAATCAGCCCCAGCATTTT.

The CDR3 spells CASSLGLADERGEYTGELFF. The DNA for the CDR3 is TGTGCCAGCAGCTTGGGACTAGCGGATGAAAGGGGGGAGTACACCGGGGAGCTGTTTTTT. The genes are TRBV5-4 and TRBJ2-2; TRBD2 agrees at 9 bases. The V and J ends lost 0 bases and 3 bases, in that order; junction bases with no gene match: 15. The germline gives CDR1 SGHNT, CDR2 YYREEE (reference sequence). The CDR3 loop spans 20 amino acids.

V and J are TRBV27 and TRBJ1-5, with a possible D match to TRBD1 (5 bases). The germline CDR1 and CDR2 sequences are MNHEY and SMNVEV (reference sequence). There are 18 residues in the CDR3. The ends were cut back, 5 bases at V and 1 base at J, with 21 bases in the middle. CDR3 sequence reads: CASSQGTDTVGSNQPQHF. The CDR3 region has the DNA TGTGCCAGCAGTCAAGGGACTGACACAGTTGGGAGCAATCAGCCCCAGCATTTT.

V gene TRBV7-8 combines with J gene TRBJ2-3, with a weak D call TRBD2 (5 bases). Germline CDR1 and CDR2: SGHVS and FQNEAQ. This CDR3 is built from 14 residues. V was shortened by 2 bases and J by 6 bases, with 12 bases between the two germline ends. CDR3 DNA sequence: TGTGCCAGCAGCTTAAAGCGGACCTCCGATACGCAGTATTTT. Residues: CASSLKRTSDTQYF.

V gene TRBV11-2 combines with J gene TRBJ1-5; 8 nucleotides match TRBD1. Losses at the gene ends were 7 bases for V and 1 base for J; bases not matched to a gene: 9. Germline-derived CDR1 and CDR2 are SGHAT and FQNNGV. This CDR3 has 16 residues. In DNA, the CDR3 is TGTGCCAGCACCGGAACAGGGGGAGGGAGCAATCAGCCCCAGCATTTT. Translated: CASTGTGGGSNQPQHF.

The chain joins TRBV28 to TRBJ1-5; 10 nucleotides line up with TRBD1. The germline V gene encodes CDR1 MDHEN and CDR2 SYDVKM. The trim removed 2 bases at V and 6 bases at J, leaving 4 bases unmatched. The CDR3 sequence is 15 residues long. CDR3 sequence reads: CASSLIGTGVQPQHF. For the CDR3, the DNA is TGTGCCAGCAGTTTAATCGGGACAGGGGTTCAGCCCCAGCATTTT.

V gene TRBV28 combines with J gene TRBJ2-3, with TRBD2 matching 7 bases. The V and J ends lost 6 bases and 0 bases, in that order; junction bases with no gene match: 9. Germline V gives CDR1 MDHEN, CDR2 SYDVKM. The CDR3 totals 16 residues. The CDR3, as DNA: TGTGCCAGCAGGACCGGGGGGACTGCGAGCACAGATACGCAGTATTTT. The encoded protein is CASRTGGTASTDTQYF.

The chain carries TRBV12-5 and TRBJ2-5; D is unclear. The CDR3 consists of 13 residues. V was trimmed by 1 base and J by 1 base, leaving 4 bases between them. CDR1 and CDR2 (germline): LGHNT, FRNRAP. The CDR3 DNA follows: TGTGCTAGTGGTTTGGACAGCCAAGAGACCCAGTACTTC. It encodes CASGLDSQETQYF. Full variable domain (outside the CDR3, taken from reference TRBV12-5 and TRBJ2-5): DARVTQTPRHKVTEMGQEVTMRCQPILGHNTVFWYRQTMMQGLELLAYFRNRAPLDDSGMPKDRFSAEMPDATLATLKIQPSEPRDSAVYFCASGLDSQETQYFGPGTRLLVL.

The gene calls are TRBV9 and TRBJ2-5, with D perhaps TRBD2 (7 bases). Germline V gene lookup returns CDR1 SGDLS and CDR2 YYNGEE. The CDR3 loop spans 14 amino acids. V lost 4 bases and J lost 4, with 14 bases in between. CDR3 DNA sequence: TGTGCCAGCAGCCCCCGGGGGGCGAGAGAGACCCAGTACTTC. It is translated as CASSPRGARETQYF.

This chain uses TRBV6-5 with TRBJ2-7, with TRBD1 identical over 12 bases. With 6 bases clipped from V and 6 bases from J, the junction kept 9 bases outside the gene matches. The CDR3 runs 15 residues. Germline CDR1 MNHEY, CDR2 SVGAGI. In DNA, the CDR3 is TGTGCCAGCAGCCGGTCGGGACAGGGGGCTGGCGAGCAGTACTTC. Its protein is CASSRSGQGAGEQYF.

The table lists this clone with a count of one. V usage is TRBV27 and J usage is TRBJ1-2, with a weak D call TRBD1 (5 bases). Per germline, CDR1 MNHEY and CDR2 SMNVEV (reference sequence). The CDR3 contains 15 residues. Trimming took off 2 bases at V and 1 base at J, with 11 bases between the two ends. As DNA, the CDR3 is TGTGCCAGCAGTTTAAGGGCAGGGATTAACTATGGCTACACCTTC. It yields the protein CASSLRAGINYGYTF.

This clone appeared a few times. The gene calls are TRBV5-1 and TRBJ2-7; 8 bases are a match to TRBD1. This CDR3 has 15 amino acids. Germline V gene sequence: CDR1 SGHRS, CDR2 YFSETQ. V lost 4 bases, J lost 5 bases, and 11 bases stayed unmatched. CDR3 coding DNA: TGCGCCAGCAGCGAAAAGCCAGGGGGCCAGAACGAGCAGTACTTC. Amino acids: CASSEKPGGQNEQYF.

V usage is TRBV5-1 and J usage is TRBJ1-6, with D possibly TRBD1 on 6 matching bases. Germline V gene data show CDR1 as SGHRS and CDR2 as YFSETQ. The CDR3 runs to 15 residues. The germline V and J ends were trimmed by 0 bases and 9 bases, with 13 bases remaining between them. The chain's CDR3 is CASSLAGQTGSPLHF. For the CDR3, the DNA is TGCGCCAGCAGCTTGGCCGGACAGACGGGTTCACCCCTCCACTTT.

This clone was seen a single time. CDR3 nucleotides: TGTGCCAGTAGCCACAGGGGAGCGGACGAGCAGTACTTC. This codes for CASSHRGADEQYF. J is TRBJ2-7 and V is TRBV19, with TRBD1 matching 7 bases. Trimming removed 6 bases from V and 5 bases from J; junction bases left unmatched: 7. Germline CDR1 reads LNHDA; CDR2 reads SQIVND (reference sequence). The CDR3 has 13 residues.

The J gene is TRBJ1-1, the V gene TRBV7-3; 9 bases are a match to TRBD1. There are 14 residues in the CDR3. From germline, CDR1 is SGHTA and CDR2 FQGTGA. The J segment lost 4 bases and the V segment lost 5 bases, leaving 5 bases of the junction unmatched. In DNA form, the CDR3 reads TGTGCCAGCAGCCCACAGGGGGCAATCACTGAAGCTTTCTTT. Amino acid sequence: CASSPQGAITEAFF. Full variable domain (missing parts from reference TRBV7-3 and TRBJ1-1): GAGVSQTPSNKVTEKGKYVELRCDPISGHTALYWYRQSLGQGPEFLIYFQGTGAADDSGLPNDRFFAVRPEGSVSTLKIQRTERGDSAVYLCASSPQGAITEAFFGQGTRLTVV.